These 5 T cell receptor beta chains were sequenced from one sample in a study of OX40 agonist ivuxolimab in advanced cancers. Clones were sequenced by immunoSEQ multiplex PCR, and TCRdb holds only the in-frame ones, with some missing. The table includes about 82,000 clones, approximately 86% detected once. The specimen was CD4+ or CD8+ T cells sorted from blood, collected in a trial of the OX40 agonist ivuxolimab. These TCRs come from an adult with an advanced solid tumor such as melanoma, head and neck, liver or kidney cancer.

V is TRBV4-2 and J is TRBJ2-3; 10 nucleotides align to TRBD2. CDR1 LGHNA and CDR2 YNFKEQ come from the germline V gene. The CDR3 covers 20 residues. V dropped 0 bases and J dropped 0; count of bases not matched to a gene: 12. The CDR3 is CASSQDHPASGSASTDTQYF. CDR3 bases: TGTGCCAGCAGCCAAGATCACCCGGCTAGCGGGAGTGCTAGCACAGATACGCAGTATTTT.

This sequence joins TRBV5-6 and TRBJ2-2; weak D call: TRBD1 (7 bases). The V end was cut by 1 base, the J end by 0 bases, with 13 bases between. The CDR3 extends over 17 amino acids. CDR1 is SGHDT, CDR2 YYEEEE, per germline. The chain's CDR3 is CASSLFAGQTNTGELFF. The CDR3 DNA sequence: TGTGCCAGCAGCTTGTTCGCGGGACAGACGAACACCGGGGAGCTGTTTTTT.

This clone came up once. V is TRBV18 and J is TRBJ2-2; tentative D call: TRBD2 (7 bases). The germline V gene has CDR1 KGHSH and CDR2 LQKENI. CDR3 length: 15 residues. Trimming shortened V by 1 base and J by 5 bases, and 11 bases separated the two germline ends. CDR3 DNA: TGTGCCAGCTCACCACGCGGGGGCAGGACCGGGGAGCTGTTTTTT. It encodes CASSPRGGRTGELFF.

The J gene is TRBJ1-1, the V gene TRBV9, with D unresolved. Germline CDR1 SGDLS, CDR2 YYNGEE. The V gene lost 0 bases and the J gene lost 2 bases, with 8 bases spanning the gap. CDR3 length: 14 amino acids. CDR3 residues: CASSVGGANTEAFF. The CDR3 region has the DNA TGTGCCAGCAGCGTAGGGGGAGCCAACACTGAAGCTTTCTTT.

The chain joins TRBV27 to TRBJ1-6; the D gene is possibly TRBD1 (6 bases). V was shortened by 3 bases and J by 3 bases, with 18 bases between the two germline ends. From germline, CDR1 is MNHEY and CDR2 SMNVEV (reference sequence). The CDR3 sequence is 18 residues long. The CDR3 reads CASSFIETGDIYNSPLHF. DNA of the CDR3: TGTGCCAGCAGTTTTATCGAGACAGGCGATATCTATAATTCACCCCTCCACTTT.